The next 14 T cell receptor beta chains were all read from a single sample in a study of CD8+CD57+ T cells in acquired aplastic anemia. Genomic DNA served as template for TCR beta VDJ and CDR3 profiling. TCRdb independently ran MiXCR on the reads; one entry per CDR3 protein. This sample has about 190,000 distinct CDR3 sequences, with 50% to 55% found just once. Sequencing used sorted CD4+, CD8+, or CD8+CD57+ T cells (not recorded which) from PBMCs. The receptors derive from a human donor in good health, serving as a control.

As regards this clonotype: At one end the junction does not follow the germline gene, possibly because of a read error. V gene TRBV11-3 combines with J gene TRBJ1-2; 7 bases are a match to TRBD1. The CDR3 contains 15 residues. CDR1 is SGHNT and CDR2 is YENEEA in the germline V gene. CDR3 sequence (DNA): TGCGCCAGCAGCCAAGATTCCGGGACAGTGTCTGGAAACACCTTC. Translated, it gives CASSQDSGTVSGNTF.

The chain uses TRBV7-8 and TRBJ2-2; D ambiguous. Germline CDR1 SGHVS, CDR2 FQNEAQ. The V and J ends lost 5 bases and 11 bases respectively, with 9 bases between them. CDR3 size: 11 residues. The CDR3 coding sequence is TGTGCCAGCAGCCCTATAAGTGAGCTGTTTTTT. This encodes CASSPISELFF.

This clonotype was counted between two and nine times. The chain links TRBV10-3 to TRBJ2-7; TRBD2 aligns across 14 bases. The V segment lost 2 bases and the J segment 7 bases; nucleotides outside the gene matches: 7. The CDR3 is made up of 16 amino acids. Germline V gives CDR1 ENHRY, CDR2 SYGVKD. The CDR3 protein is CAISELRTSGGQEQYF. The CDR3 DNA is TGTGCCATCAGTGAGCTCCGGACTAGCGGGGGGCAAGAGCAGTACTTC.

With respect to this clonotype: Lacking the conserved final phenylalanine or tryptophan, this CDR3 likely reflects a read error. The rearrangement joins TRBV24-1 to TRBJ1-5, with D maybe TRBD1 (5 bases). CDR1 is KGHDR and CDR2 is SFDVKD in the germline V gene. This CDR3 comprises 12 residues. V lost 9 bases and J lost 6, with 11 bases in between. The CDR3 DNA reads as TGTGCCACCGGGGCAGAAGGTCAGCCCCAGCATATT. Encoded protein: CATGAEGQPQHI.

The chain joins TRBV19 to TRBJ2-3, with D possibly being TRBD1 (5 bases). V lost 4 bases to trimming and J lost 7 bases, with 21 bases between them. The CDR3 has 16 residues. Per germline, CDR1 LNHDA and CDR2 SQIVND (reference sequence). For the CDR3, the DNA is TGTGCCAGTAGTACCCGGGCAGGGTCCGAGCCATATACGCAGTATTTT. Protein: CASSTRAGSEPYTQYF.

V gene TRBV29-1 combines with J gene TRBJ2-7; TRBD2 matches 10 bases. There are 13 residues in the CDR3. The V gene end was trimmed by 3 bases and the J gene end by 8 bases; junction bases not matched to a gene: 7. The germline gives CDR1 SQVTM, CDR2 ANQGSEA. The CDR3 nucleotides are TGCAGCGTTGACCGGCTAGCGGGAGATCAGCAGTACTTC. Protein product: CSVDRLAGDQQYF.

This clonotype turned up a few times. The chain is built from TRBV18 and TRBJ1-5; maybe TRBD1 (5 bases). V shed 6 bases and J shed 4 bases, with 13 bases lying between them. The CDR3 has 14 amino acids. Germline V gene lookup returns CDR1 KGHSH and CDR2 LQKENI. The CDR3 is CASSVNQGNQPQHF. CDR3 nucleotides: TGTGCCAGCTCCGTTAACCAGGGAAATCAGCCCCAGCATTTT.

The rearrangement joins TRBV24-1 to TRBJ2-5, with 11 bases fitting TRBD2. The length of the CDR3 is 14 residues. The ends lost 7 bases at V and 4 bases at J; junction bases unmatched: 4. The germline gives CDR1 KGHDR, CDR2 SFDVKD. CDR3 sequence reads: CATSPSGGTETQYF. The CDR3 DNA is TGTGCCACCAGCCCTAGCGGGGGGACAGAGACCCAGTACTTC.

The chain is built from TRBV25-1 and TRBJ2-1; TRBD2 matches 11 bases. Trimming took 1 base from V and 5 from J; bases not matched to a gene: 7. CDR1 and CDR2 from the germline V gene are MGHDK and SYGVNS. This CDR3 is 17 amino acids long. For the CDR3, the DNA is TGTGCCAGCAGTGAATTAGCAACTAGCGGGAGAAACAATGAGCAGTTCTTC. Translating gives CASSELATSGRNNEQFF.

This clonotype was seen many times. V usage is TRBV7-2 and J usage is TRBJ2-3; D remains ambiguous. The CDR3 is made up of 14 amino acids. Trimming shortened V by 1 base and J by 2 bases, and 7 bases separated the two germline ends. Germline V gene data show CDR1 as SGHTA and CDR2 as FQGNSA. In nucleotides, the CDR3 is TGTGCCAGCAGCTTAGAGGTGAACACAGATACGCAGTATTTT. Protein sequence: CASSLEVNTDTQYF.

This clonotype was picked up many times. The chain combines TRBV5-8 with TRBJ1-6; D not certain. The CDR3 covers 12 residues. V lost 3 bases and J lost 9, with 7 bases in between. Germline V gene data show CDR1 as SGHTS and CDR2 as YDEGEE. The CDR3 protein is CASSSGFSPLHF. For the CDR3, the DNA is TGTGCCAGCAGCTCGGGGTTTTCACCCCTCCACTTT.

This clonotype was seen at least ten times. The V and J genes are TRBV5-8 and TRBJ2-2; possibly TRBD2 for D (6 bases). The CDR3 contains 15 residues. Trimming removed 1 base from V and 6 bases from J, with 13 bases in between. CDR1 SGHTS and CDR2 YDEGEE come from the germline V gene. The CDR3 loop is CASSLSGTVAGELFF. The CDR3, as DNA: TGTGCCAGCAGCTTGTCGGGGACTGTTGCCGGGGAGCTGTTTTTT.

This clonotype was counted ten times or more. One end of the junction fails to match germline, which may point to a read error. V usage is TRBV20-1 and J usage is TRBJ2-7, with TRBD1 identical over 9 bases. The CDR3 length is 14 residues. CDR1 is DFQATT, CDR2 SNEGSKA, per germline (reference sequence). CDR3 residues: CSARDRGSSYEQYF. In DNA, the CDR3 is TGCAGTGCTCGAGACAGGGGGAGCTCCTACGAGCAGTACTTC.

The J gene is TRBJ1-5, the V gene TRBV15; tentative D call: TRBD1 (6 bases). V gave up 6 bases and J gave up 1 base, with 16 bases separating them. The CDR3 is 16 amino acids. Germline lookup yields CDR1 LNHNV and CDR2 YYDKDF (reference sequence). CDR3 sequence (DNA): TGTGCCACCAGTAGTAGGGGGGGCCTCAGCAATCAGCCCCAGCATTTT. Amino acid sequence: CATSSRGGLSNQPQHF.